The rows below give T cell receptor beta chains drawn from one sample of a study of blood T cell repertoires in COVID-19. Only in-frame clones appear in the TCRdb table, and some are missing; sequencing was by immunoSEQ multiplex PCR. The sample includes 250,000 or so clones, around 84% of them seen just once. Input material: PBMCs or T cells enriched from blood (not recorded which). All receptors come from a woman in her forties or fifties who had recovered from COVID-19. Both conserved end residues are part of each CDR3. D genes are given only for firm matches.

CDR3	DNA	V	J	D
CASSYLRGWRAGELFF	TGTGCCAGCAGTTACTTAAGGGGCTGGAGGGCCGGGGAGCTGTTTTTT	TRBV6-5	TRBJ2-2	.
CASSPGGKGRFTEAFF	TGTGCCAGCAGCCCCGGGGGGAAGGGTCGGTTCACTGAAGCTTTCTTT	TRBV28	TRBJ1-1	.
CSVEISTGFSGYTF	TGCAGCGTTGAAATAAGTACAGGGTTCAGTGGCTACACCTTC	TRBV29-1	TRBJ1-2	.
CASSPGWAEAFF	TGCGCCAGCAGCCCAGGGTGGGCTGAAGCTTTCTTT	TRBV5-1	TRBJ1-1	.
CASSLEQEERSGNTIYF	TGTGCCAGCAGCCTAGAGCAAGAGGAGCGCTCTGGAAACACCATATATTTT	TRBV11-2	TRBJ1-3	.
CASSPPGGGYTF	TGTGCCAGCAGTCCCCCAGGGGGTGGCTACACCTTC	TRBV27	TRBJ1-2	TRBD1
CASSPKEGTIYF	TGTGCCAGCAGCCCAAAGGAGGGTACCATATATTTT	TRBV7-6	TRBJ1-3	.
CASSSRTGEAFF	TGTGCCAGCAGTTCGCGGACAGGAGAAGCTTTCTTT	TRBV28	TRBJ1-1	TRBD1
CASRRGGVETEAFF	TGTGCCAGCAGGAGGGGGGGGGTTGAAACTGAAGCTTTCTTT	TRBV27	TRBJ1-1	.
CASMSGLATGELFF	TGTGCCAGCATGTCAGGGTTGGCCACCGGGGAGCTGTTTTTT	TRBV7-2	TRBJ2-2	.
CASSSGGLAKNIQYF	TGTGCCAGCAGCTCCGGGGGGCTAGCCAAAAACATTCAGTACTTC	TRBV11-2	TRBJ2-4	.
CASSRLGGTDEKLFF	TGTGCCAGCAGTAGGCTCGGGGGGACCGATGAAAAACTGTTTTTT	TRBV6-6	TRBJ1-4	.
CASSKTGDSGNTIYF	TGTGCCAGCAGCAAGACAGGGGACTCTGGAAACACCATATATTTT	TRBV6-5	TRBJ1-3	TRBD1